Following are 12 T cell receptor beta chains from one sample sequenced in a study of blood T cell repertoires in COVID-19. Measured with immunoSEQ multiplex PCR; TCRdb has only the in-frame clones, and not every one. The data show fewer than 250,000 clones, roughly 84% seen once. Sequenced material: PBMCs or T cells enriched from blood (not recorded which). Receptors originate from a woman aged 40 to 50 who had recovered from COVID-19.

V is TRBV5-1 and J is TRBJ1-1; 7 nucleotides match TRBD1. The CDR3 spans 14 residues. After removal of 4 bases from V and 6 bases from J, the junction contained 9 bases not matched to a gene. CDR1 is SGHRS and CDR2 is YFSETQ in the germline V gene. Here the CDR3 DNA reads TGCGCCAGCAGCGGAACGACAGGGCGCCCTGAAGCTTTCTTT. Its protein product is CASSGTTGRPEAFF.

The V and J genes are TRBV30 and TRBJ1-6, with TRBD1 matching 8 bases. The CDR3 spans 13 residues. V trimming: 5 bases; J trimming: 6 bases; junction bases outside the gene matches: 3. Germline values: CDR1 GTSNPN, CDR2 SVGIG (reference sequence). For the CDR3, the DNA is TGTGCCTGGGGGGGGACAGGTAATTCACCCCTCCACTTT. Its translation is CAWGGTGNSPLHF.

The CDR3 region has the DNA TGTGCCAGCAGTATTAACAGGGTAGCGACCTACGAGCAGTACGTC. Protein sequence: CASSINRVATYEQYV. The chain employs TRBV27 and TRBJ2-7; D is perhaps TRBD1 (6 bases). CDR3 length equals 15 residues. The V end lost 5 bases, the J end lost 2 bases, and 16 bases lay between the germline ends. Germline V CDR1 and CDR2: MNHEY, SMNVEV (reference sequence).

V and J are TRBV7-9 and TRBJ1-4, with a tentative D call TRBD1 (6 bases). This CDR3 region has 15 residues. V was trimmed by 4 bases and J by 0 bases, leaving 9 bases between them. The germline V gene encodes CDR1 SEHNR and CDR2 FQNEAQ (reference sequence). As DNA, the CDR3 is TGTGCCAGCAGCTCAGGACAGACAACTAATGAAAAACTGTTTTTT. Amino acids: CASSSGQTTNEKLFF.

The rearrangement joins TRBV7-2 to TRBJ2-1; 9 bases are shared with TRBD2. The V gene's germline CDR1 is SGHTA and CDR2 FQGNSA. J was trimmed by 3 bases and V by 1 base; bases with no gene match: 4. This CDR3 is 16 amino acids long. The DNA of the CDR3 is TGTGCCAGCAGCTTAGGTAGCGGGAGATTCTACAATGAGCAGTTCTTC. Its protein product is CASSLGSGRFYNEQFF. The complete variable domain, with remaining parts taken from reference TRBV7-2 and TRBJ2-1, reads GAGVSQSPSNKVTEKGKDVELRCDPISGHTALYWYRQSLGQGLEFLIYFQGNSAPDKSGLPSDRFSAERTGGSVSTLTIQRTQQEDSAVYLCASSLGSGRFYNEQFFGPGTRLTVL.

The genes are TRBV4-1 and TRBJ2-7; D possibly corresponds to TRBD2 (6 bases). There are 14 residues in the CDR3. Per the germline V gene, CDR1 is MGHRA and CDR2 is YSYEKL. Trimming pared 4 bases from V and 1 base from J, leaving 11 bases between. CDR3 region: CASSRDSSSYEQYF. The DNA of the CDR3 is TGCGCCAGCAGCCGGGACTCCAGTTCCTACGAGCAGTACTTC.

This clone was observed at least ten times. V and J are TRBV9 and TRBJ2-4; 7 nucleotides align to TRBD2. In germline, CDR1 is SGDLS, CDR2 YYNGEE. With V trimmed by 0 bases and J by 7 bases, 7 bases remained unmatched. This CDR3 has 15 amino acids. The CDR3, as DNA: TGTGCCAGCAGCGTAGTAGGCGGGAGTATTAACATTCAGTACTTC. This sequence encodes CASSVVGGSINIQYF. Together with reference TRBV9 and TRBJ2-4, the CDR3 gives the full variable domain: DSGVTQTPKHLITATGQRVTLRCSPRSGDLSVYWYQQSLDQGLQFLIQYYNGEERAKGNILERFSAQQFPDLHSELNLSSLELGDSALYFCASSVVGGSINIQYFGAGTRLSVL.

J is TRBJ2-1 and V is TRBV3-1 (or the pseudogene TRBV3-2), with TRBD2 matching over 8 bases. Trimming removed 2 bases from V and 7 bases from J; junction bases left unmatched: 4. The germline V gene encodes CDR1 LGHDT and CDR2 YNNKEL (reference sequence). The CDR3 consists of 14 residues. The DNA of the CDR3 is TGTGCCAGCAGCCAACTTAGCGGGATTAATGAGCAGTTCTTC. Protein product: CASSQLSGINEQFF.

CDR3: CAISVPQGKVNNEQFF. CDR3 nucleotides: TGTGCCATCAGTGTGCCCCAGGGTAAAGTGAATAATGAGCAGTTCTTC. J is TRBJ2-1 and V is TRBV10-3; TRBD1 might be the D (5 bases). The CDR3 runs 16 residues. CDR1 ENHRY and CDR2 SYGVKD come from the germline V gene. Between the trimmed V and J ends, which lost 4 bases and 7 bases, there was a span of 20 bases.

V and J are TRBV7-3 and TRBJ1-1, with 7 bases identical to TRBD1. Trimming at V came to 2 bases and at J to 1 base, leaving 4 bases not matched to a gene. This CDR3 contains 15 residues. The V gene's germline CDR1 is SGHTA and CDR2 FQGTGA. The CDR3 loop is CASSLSRQGNTEAFF. In nucleotides, the CDR3 is TGTGCCAGCAGCTTATCCCGACAGGGGAACACTGAAGCTTTCTTT. The full variable domain, in which reference TRBV7-3 and TRBJ1-1 provide the parts outside the CDR3, is GAGVSQTPSNKVTEKGKYVELRCDPISGHTALYWYRQSLGQGPEFLIYFQGTGAADDSGLPNDRFFAVRPEGSVSTLKIQRTERGDSAVYLCASSLSRQGNTEAFFGQGTRLTVV.

The chain joins TRBV19 to TRBJ2-2; a possible D gene is TRBD2 (6 bases). Germline loops: CDR1 LNHDA, CDR2 SQIVND (reference sequence). CDR3 length: 13 residues. V was pared by 6 bases and J by 4 bases, with 9 bases between. Written as DNA, the CDR3 is TGTGCCAGTAGGAAGACTAGCACCGGGGAGCTGTTTTTT. Translated, it gives CASRKTSTGELFF.

This clone was seen once. The chain has TRBV18 and TRBJ2-7; the match to TRBD1 covers 11 bases. Germline V gene sequence: CDR1 KGHSH, CDR2 LQKENI. The CDR3 runs to 14 residues. V lost 2 bases, J lost 3 bases, and 0 bases stayed unmatched. The CDR3 loop is CASSPGTGGYEQYF. CDR3 nucleotides: TGTGCCAGCTCACCAGGGACAGGGGGCTACGAGCAGTACTTC.